This passage covers 7 T cell receptor beta chains from one sample sequenced in a study of breast tumors, draining lymph nodes, adjacent tissues. Using its own MiXCR run on the multiplex PCR reads, TCRdb lists one record per CDR3 protein. Among about 31,000 distinct CDR3 sequences, 63% were seen once, and the ten largest hold about a sixth. Source material: breast tumor tissue. The source is a female donor with breast cancer. Some clones in this sample may be carry-over from other donors' samples.

This clonotype turned up a few times. The chain combines TRBV12-3 or TRBV12-4 with TRBJ2-7; TRBD1 is a possible D gene (5 bases). The CDR3 is made up of 12 amino acids. V was cut by 7 bases and J by 2 bases, with 9 bases left in between. This CDR3 is CASTGPTYEQYF. DNA for the CDR3: TGTGCCAGCACAGGGCCAACCTACGAGCAGTACTTC.

The chain couples TRBV5-6 to TRBJ1-6; D gene unclear. Germline V lookup: CDR1 SGHDT, CDR2 YYEEEE. Trimming removed 0 bases at V and 6 bases at J, with 7 bases between. CDR3 length equals 14 residues. The CDR3 reads CASSLVGVNSPLHF. CDR3 nucleotides: TGTGCCAGCAGCTTGGTCGGGGTTAATTCACCCCTCCACTTT.

This chain joins TRBV24-1 and TRBJ2-7, with 9 bases matching TRBD1. CDR3 length: 16 residues. Trimming took 5 bases from V and 2 from J; bases not matched to a gene: 9. CDR1 is KGHDR and CDR2 is SFDVKD in the germline V gene. CDR3: CATSAQSGTGPYEQYF. The CDR3 nucleotides read TGTGCCACCAGTGCCCAGAGCGGGACAGGGCCCTACGAGCAGTACTTC.

To note about this clonotype: A read error may account for a junction end that differs from germline. The chain employs TRBV12-3 or TRBV12-4 and TRBJ1-2, with 9 bases that match TRBD1. The CDR3 has 14 residues. CDR3 bases: TGTGCCAGCAGTTTAAGACAGGGGGTTTCTGGCTGCACCTTC. This translates into CASSLRQGVSGCTF.

This clonotype was picked up many times. The chain uses TRBV7-2 and TRBJ2-1; 8 bases agree with TRBD2. V shed 6 bases, J shed 4 bases, and the junction held 8 bases outside the gene matches. Germline lookup yields CDR1 SGHTA and CDR2 FQGNSA. The length of the CDR3 is 15 residues. This CDR3 is CASRRGSSGYNEQFF. The CDR3, as DNA: TGTGCCAGCAGACGGGGGTCTAGCGGGTACAATGAGCAGTTCTTC. Looking up the rest from reference TRBV7-2 and TRBJ2-1 gives the full variable domain: GAGVSQSPSNKVTEKGKDVELRCDPISGHTALYWYRQSLGQGLEFLIYFQGNSAPDKSGLPSDRFSAERTGGSVSTLTIQRTQQEDSAVYLCASRRGSSGYNEQFFGPGTRLTVL.

This clonotype was found many times. In nucleotides, the CDR3 is TGCAGTGCTAGAGGATGGGGGGAAAGCTCCTACGAGCAGTACTTC. Translated, it gives CSARGWGESSYEQYF. V is TRBV20-1 and J is TRBJ2-7, with D possibly matching TRBD2 (6 bases). The length of the CDR3 is 15 residues. V gave up 1 base and J gave up 0 bases, with 13 bases separating them. Germline V gene lookup returns CDR1 DFQATT and CDR2 SNEGSKA (reference sequence).

The chain uses TRBV7-9 and TRBJ2-7; 9 positions match TRBD2. Germline V gives CDR1 SEHNR, CDR2 FQNEAQ (reference sequence). The CDR3 sequence is 15 residues long. V shed 5 bases, J shed 1 base, and the junction held 6 bases outside the gene matches. CDR3 sequence (DNA): TGTGCCAGCAGCATGACTAGCGGCTTATCCTACGAGCAGTACTTC. As protein: CASSMTSGLSYEQYF.